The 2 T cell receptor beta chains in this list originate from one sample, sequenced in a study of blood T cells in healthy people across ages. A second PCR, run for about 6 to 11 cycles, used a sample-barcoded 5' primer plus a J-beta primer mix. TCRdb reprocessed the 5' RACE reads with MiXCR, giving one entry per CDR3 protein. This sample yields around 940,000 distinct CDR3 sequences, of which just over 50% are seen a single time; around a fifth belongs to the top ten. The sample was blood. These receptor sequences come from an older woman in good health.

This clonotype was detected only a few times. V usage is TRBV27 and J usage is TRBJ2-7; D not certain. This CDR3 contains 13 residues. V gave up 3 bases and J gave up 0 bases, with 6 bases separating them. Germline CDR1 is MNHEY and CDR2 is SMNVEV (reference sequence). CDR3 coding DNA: TGTGCCAGCAGTTTTCTTAGCTCCTACGAGCAGTACTTC. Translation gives CASSFLSSYEQYF.

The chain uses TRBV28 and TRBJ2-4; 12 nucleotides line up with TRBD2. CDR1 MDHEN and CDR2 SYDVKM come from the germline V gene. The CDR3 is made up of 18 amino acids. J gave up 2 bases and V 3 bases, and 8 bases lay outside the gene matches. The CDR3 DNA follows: TGTGCCAGCAGTTTTTGGGGGAGGACTAGCGGGACCAAAAACATTCAGTACTTC. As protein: CASSFWGRTSGTKNIQYF.